The present T cell receptor beta chain was sequenced within a study of identical twins. Germline CDR1 reads SQVTM; CDR2 reads ANQGSEA. V lost 2 bases and J lost 4, with 11 bases in between. This CDR3 has 14 amino acids. Each CDR3 protein gets one entry after TCRdb re-called the 5' RACE reads with MiXCR. The repertoire holds around 250,000 distinct CDR3 sequences, with about 6.7% as singletons. Findings and caveats of the study: Less excess twin sharing appeared in beta out-of-frame sequences.

This clonotype was detected a few times. The antigen is not known. The same specimen was also included in a second study, on T cells expressing NK-cell markers. Turning to that study: Similarly, these clonotypes led the CD3+CD56-NKG2C+ fraction as well in a few donors.

The chain carries TRBV29-1 and TRBJ2-2; a weak D match, TRBD1 (5 bases). What was sequenced was CD8+ T cells sorted from blood. The TCR was taken from a woman aged 18-29 years in good health. Here the CDR3 DNA reads TGCAGCGTTGAAAATCCAGGGCTCACCGGGGAGCTGTTTTTT. It translates to CSVENPGLTGELFF.